Listed below are T cell receptor beta chains from one sample, sequenced in a study of patients and donors after allogeneic stem cell transplantation. In TCRdb, the RT-PCR reads were re-called with MiXCR into one record per CDR3 protein. The table records 800,000 to 1,000,000 distinct CDR3 sequences, more than 15% of them present only once. Material for sequencing was blood, either unsorted or a sorted T cell fraction (not recorded which). The receptors derive from a human donor who was either an allogeneic HSCT recipient or a stem cell or donor lymphocyte infusion donor (not recorded which). It is not recorded whose cells these are; they may come from a transplant donor. Both conserved end residues are part of each CDR3. Fields, in order: V gene, clone size, J gene, D gene, CDR3 protein, CDR3 DNA. A D gene is named only where the DNA matches it firmly. Not all rows give a size; the values are once, few, many and, for expanded clones, a class.

v_call: TRBV20-1
clone_size: NA
j_call: TRBJ2-5
d_call: NA
cdr3_aa: CSARGRSETQYF
cdr3_nt: TGCAGTGCTAGAGGCCGGTCGGAGACCCAGTACTTC

v_call: TRBV29-1
clone_size: NA
j_call: TRBJ1-5
d_call: NA
cdr3_aa: CSVGDSYSNQPQHF
cdr3_nt: TGCAGCGTTGGAGACAGTTATAGCAATCAGCCCCAGCATTTT

v_call: TRBV20-1
clone_size: NA
j_call: TRBJ1-6
d_call: NA
cdr3_aa: CSASQTETYNSPLHF
cdr3_nt: TGCAGTGCTAGCCAGACCGAGACCTATAATTCACCCCTCCACTTT

v_call: TRBV24-1
clone_size: NA
j_call: TRBJ2-6
d_call: TRBD1
cdr3_aa: CATSDPTRGRTGANVLTF
cdr3_nt: TGTGCCACCAGTGACCCTACCAGGGGGCGCACCGGGGCCAACGTCCTGACTTTC

v_call: TRBV9
clone_size: few
j_call: TRBJ2-1
d_call: TRBD2
cdr3_aa: CASSVVGLASNEQFF
cdr3_nt: TGTGCCAGCAGCGTAGTGGGACTAGCGTCCAATGAGCAGTTCTTC

v_call: TRBV2
clone_size: NA
j_call: TRBJ2-7
d_call: NA
cdr3_aa: CATDPQVSYEQYF
cdr3_nt: TGTGCCACCGACCCACAGGTCTCCTACGAGCAGTACTTC

v_call: TRBV29-1
clone_size: many
j_call: TRBJ2-1
d_call: TRBD1
cdr3_aa: CSVTPQGADNEQFF
cdr3_nt: TGCAGCGTTACACCACAGGGGGCTGACAATGAGCAGTTCTTC

v_call: TRBV27
clone_size: NA
j_call: TRBJ1-2
d_call: TRBD1
cdr3_aa: CASSPGTGFVGYTF
cdr3_nt: TGTGCCAGCAGTCCCGGGACAGGGTTCGTTGGCTACACCTTC

v_call: TRBV7-6
clone_size: few
j_call: TRBJ2-1
d_call: NA
cdr3_aa: CASSLKGGGNEQFF
cdr3_nt: TGTGCCAGCAGCCTAAAGGGGGGAGGGAATGAGCAGTTCTTC

v_call: TRBV4-3
clone_size: many
j_call: TRBJ2-3
d_call: TRBD2
cdr3_aa: CASSQEAQRGHYNTQYF
cdr3_nt: TGCGCCAGCAGCCAAGAAGCTCAGCGGGGTCATTACAATACGCAGTATTTT

v_call: TRBV4-3
clone_size: NA
j_call: TRBJ1-4
d_call: TRBD1
cdr3_aa: CASSQDIDRGDEKLFF
cdr3_nt: TGCGCCAGCAGCCAAGATATAGACAGGGGGGATGAAAAACTGTTTTTT

v_call: TRBV14
clone_size: NA
j_call: TRBJ2-7
d_call: NA
cdr3_aa: CASSQSPGARYEQYF
cdr3_nt: TGTGCCAGCAGCCAAAGCCCGGGGGCGCGGTACGAGCAGTACTTC

v_call: TRBV7-2
clone_size: NA
j_call: TRBJ2-7
d_call: TRBD2
cdr3_aa: CASSALAGSAYEQYF
cdr3_nt: TGTGCCAGCAGCGCACTAGCGGGGTCAGCCTACGAGCAGTACTTC

v_call: TRBV20-1
clone_size: many
j_call: TRBJ2-3
d_call: NA
cdr3_aa: CSASGSGTDTQYF
cdr3_nt: TGCAGTGCTAGCGGGTCTGGCACAGATACGCAGTATTTT

v_call: TRBV30
clone_size: few
j_call: TRBJ1-4
d_call: NA
cdr3_aa: CAWRASTNEKLFF
cdr3_nt: TGTGCCTGGAGGGCGTCTACTAATGAAAAACTGTTTTTT

v_call: TRBV19
clone_size: NA
j_call: TRBJ1-3
d_call: NA
cdr3_aa: CASSITGDSGNTIYF
cdr3_nt: TGTGCCAGTAGTATTACCGGGGACTCTGGAAACACCATATATTTT

v_call: TRBV20-1
clone_size: few
j_call: TRBJ2-7
d_call: TRBD1
cdr3_aa: CSARSGGQGAFEQYF
cdr3_nt: TGCAGTGCTAGATCCGGCGGACAGGGGGCCTTCGAGCAGTACTTC

v_call: TRBV7-9
clone_size: NA
j_call: TRBJ1-2
d_call: NA
cdr3_aa: CASSLGGISYGYTF
cdr3_nt: TGTGCCAGCAGCTTAGGAGGGATCTCCTATGGCTACACCTTC

v_call: TRBV6-2/TRBV6-3
clone_size: NA
j_call: TRBJ1-5
d_call: NA
cdr3_aa: CASSPSLIGSNQPQHF
cdr3_nt: TGTGCCAGCAGTCCATCCCTGATTGGGAGCAATCAGCCCCAGCATTTT

v_call: TRBV20-1
clone_size: few
j_call: TRBJ1-6
d_call: NA
cdr3_aa: CSPQGRNNSPLHF
cdr3_nt: TGCAGTCCCCAGGGTAGGAATAATTCACCCCTCCACTTT

v_call: TRBV12-3/TRBV12-4
clone_size: NA
j_call: TRBJ2-5
d_call: NA
cdr3_aa: CASSRGGGEKTQYF
cdr3_nt: TGTGCCAGCAGCCGAGGGGGGGGCGAAAAGACCCAGTACTTC

v_call: TRBV29-1
clone_size: few
j_call: TRBJ2-7
d_call: NA
cdr3_aa: CSVEDGGPQYF
cdr3_nt: TGCAGCGTTGAGGATGGGGGGCCACAGTACTTC

v_call: TRBV5-1
clone_size: few
j_call: TRBJ2-3
d_call: TRBD2
cdr3_aa: CASTPGLAGAGDTQYF
cdr3_nt: TGCGCCAGCACCCCGGGACTAGCGGGAGCTGGAGATACGCAGTATTTT